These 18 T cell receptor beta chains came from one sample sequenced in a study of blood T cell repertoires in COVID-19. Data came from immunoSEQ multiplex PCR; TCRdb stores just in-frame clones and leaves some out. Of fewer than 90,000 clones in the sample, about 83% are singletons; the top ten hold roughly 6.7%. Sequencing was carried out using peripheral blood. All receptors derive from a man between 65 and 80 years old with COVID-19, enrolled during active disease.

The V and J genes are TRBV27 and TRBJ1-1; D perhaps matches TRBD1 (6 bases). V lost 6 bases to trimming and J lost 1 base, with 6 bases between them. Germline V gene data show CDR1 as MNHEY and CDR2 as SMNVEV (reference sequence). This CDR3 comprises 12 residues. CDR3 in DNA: TGTGCCAGCAGAGGGGGGAACACTGAAGCTTTCTTT. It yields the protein CASRGGNTEAFF.

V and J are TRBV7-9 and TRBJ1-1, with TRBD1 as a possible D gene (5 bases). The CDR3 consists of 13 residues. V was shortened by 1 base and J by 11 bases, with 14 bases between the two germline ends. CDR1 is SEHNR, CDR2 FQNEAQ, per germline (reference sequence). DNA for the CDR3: TGTGCCAGCAGCTTAGTTGAGGGGAGGGTCGCTTTCTTT. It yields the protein CASSLVEGRVAFF.

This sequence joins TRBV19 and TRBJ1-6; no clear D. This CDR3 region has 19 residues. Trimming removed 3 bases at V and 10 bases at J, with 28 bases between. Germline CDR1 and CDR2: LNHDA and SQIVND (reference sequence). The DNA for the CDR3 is TGTGCCAGTAGTATTAGACCGGTGGGCCTAGCAGGTCTACGGTCACCCCTCCACTTT. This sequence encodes CASSIRPVGLAGLRSPLHF.

CDR3 bases: TGTGCCAGCAGTTATTTGAGGACGCTTGAGGGTCATCCCCAGCATTTT. This sequence encodes CASSYLRTLEGHPQHF. The rearrangement links TRBV6-2 or TRBV6-3 to TRBJ1-5; D not resolved. Trimming removed 3 bases from V and 10 bases from J, with 22 bases in between. Germline CDR1 MNHEY, CDR2 SVGEGT. The CDR3 length is 16 residues.

Written as DNA, the CDR3 is TGTGCCAGCAGCCAATCGGGACAGTTCAACACTGAAGCTTTCTTT. This codes for CASSQSGQFNTEAFF. The V call is TRBV9, the J call TRBJ1-1, with 7 nucleotides matching TRBD1. V gave up 4 bases and J gave up 2 bases; unmatched junction bases: 8. Germline CDR1 is SGDLS and CDR2 is YYNGEE. The CDR3 runs to 15 residues.

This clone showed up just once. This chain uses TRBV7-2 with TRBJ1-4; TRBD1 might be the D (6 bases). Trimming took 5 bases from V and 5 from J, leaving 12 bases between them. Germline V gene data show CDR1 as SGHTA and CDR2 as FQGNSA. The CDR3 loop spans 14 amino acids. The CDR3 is CASSLGQMNEKLFF. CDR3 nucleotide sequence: TGTGCCAGCAGCCTAGGACAGATGAATGAAAAACTGTTTTTT.

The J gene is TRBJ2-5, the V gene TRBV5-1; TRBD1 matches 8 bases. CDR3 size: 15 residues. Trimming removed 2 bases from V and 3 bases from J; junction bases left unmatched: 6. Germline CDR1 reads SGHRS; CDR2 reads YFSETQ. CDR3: CASSLRTGQEETQYF. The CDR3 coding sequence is TGCGCCAGCAGCTTAAGGACAGGGCAAGAAGAGACCCAGTACTTC. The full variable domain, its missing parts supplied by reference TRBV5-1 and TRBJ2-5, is KAGVTQTPRYLIKTRGQQVTLSCSPISGHRSVSWYQQTPGQGLQFLFEYFSETQRNKGNFPGRFSGRQFSNSRSEMNVSTLELGDSALYLCASSLRTGQEETQYFGPGTRLLVL.

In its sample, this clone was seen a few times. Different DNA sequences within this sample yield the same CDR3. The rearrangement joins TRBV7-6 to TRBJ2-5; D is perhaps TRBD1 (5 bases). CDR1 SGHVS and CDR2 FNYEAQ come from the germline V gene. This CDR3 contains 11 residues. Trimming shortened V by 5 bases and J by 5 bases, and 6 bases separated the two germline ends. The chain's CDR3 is CASSPGETQYF. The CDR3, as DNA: TGTGCCAGCAGCCCAGGGGAGACCCAGTACTTC.

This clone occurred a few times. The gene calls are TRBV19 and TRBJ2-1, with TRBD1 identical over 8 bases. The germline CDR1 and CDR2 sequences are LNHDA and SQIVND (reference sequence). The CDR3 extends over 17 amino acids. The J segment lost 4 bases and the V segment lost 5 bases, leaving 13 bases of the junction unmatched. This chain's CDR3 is CASSSPQGAVAYNEQFF. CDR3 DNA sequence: TGTGCCAGTAGTTCCCCCCAGGGGGCTGTAGCGTACAATGAGCAGTTCTTC.

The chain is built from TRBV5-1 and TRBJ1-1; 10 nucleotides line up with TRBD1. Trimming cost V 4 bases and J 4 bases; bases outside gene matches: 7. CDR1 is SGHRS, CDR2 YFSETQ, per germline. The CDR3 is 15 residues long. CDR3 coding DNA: TGCGCCAGCAGCCAGACAGGACAGGGGGGCACTGAAGCTTTCTTT. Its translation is CASSQTGQGGTEAFF.

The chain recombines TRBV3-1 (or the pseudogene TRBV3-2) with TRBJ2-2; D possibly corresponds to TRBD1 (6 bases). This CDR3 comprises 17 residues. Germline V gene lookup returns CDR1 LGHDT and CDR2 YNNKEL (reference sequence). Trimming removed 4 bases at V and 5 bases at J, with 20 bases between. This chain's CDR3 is CASSRHPTERGTGELFF. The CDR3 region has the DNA TGTGCCAGCAGCCGACATCCGACGGAGAGGGGGACCGGGGAGCTGTTTTTT.

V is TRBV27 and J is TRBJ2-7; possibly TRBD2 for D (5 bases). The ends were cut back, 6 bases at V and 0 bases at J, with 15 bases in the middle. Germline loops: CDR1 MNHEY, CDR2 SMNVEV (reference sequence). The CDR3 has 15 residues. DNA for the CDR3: TGTGCCAGCAGCACCCTCGGCGGGCTCTCCTACGAGCAGTACTTC. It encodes CASSTLGGLSYEQYF.

The CDR3 sequence is CASSFGQVVETQYF. CDR3 nucleotide sequence: TGTGCCAGCAGCTTTGGACAGGTCGTAGAGACCCAGTACTTC. J is TRBJ2-5 and V is TRBV7-9; TRBD1 aligns across 7 bases. Per germline, CDR1 SEHNR and CDR2 FQNEAQ (reference sequence). The CDR3 sequence is 14 residues long. V dropped 3 bases and J dropped 4; count of bases not matched to a gene: 5. Using reference TRBV7-9 and TRBJ2-5 for the parts outside the CDR3, the full variable domain is DTGVSQNPRHKITKRGQNVTFRCDPISEHNRLYWYRQTLGQGPEFLTYFQNEAQLEKSRLLSDRFSAERPKGSFSTLEIQRTEQGDSAMYLCASSFGQVVETQYFGPGTRLLVL.

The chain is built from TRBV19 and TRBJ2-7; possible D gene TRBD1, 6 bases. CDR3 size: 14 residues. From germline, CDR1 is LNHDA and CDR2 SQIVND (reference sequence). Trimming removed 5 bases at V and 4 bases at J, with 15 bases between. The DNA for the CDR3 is TGTGCCAGTAGTGCGGCAGGGGAAGGGTACGAGCAGTACTTC. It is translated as CASSAAGEGYEQYF.

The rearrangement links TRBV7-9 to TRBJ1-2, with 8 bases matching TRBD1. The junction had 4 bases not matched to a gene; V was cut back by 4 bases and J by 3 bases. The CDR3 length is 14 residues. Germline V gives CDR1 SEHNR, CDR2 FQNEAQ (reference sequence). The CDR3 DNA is TGTGCCAGCAGCTCCTTACAGGGGGACTATGGCTACACCTTC. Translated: CASSSLQGDYGYTF.

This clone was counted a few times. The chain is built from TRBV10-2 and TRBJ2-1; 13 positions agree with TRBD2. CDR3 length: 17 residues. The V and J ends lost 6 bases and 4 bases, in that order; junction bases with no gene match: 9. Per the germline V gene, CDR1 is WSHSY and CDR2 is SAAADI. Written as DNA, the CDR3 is TGCGCCAGCAGGACACAAGGACTAGCGGGAGCGTACAATGAGCAGTTCTTC. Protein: CASRTQGLAGAYNEQFF.

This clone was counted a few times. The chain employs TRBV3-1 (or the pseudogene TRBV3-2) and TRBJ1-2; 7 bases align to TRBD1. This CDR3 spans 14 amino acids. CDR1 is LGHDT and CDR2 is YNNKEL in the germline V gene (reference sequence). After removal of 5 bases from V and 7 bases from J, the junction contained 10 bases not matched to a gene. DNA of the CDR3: TGTGCCAGCAGCACGGGACAGTTGGTTGGTGGCTACACCTTC. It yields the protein CASSTGQLVGGYTF.

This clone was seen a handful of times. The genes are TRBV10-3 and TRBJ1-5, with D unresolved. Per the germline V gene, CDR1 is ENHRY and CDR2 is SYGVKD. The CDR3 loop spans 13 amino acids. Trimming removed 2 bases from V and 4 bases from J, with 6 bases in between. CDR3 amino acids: CAISENQNQPQHF. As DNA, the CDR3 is TGTGCCATCAGTGAGAATCAAAATCAGCCCCAGCATTTT.